What follows describes a single TCR beta chain. Its antigen is not known. Primed by a sample-barcoded 5' primer and a J-beta primer mix, a second PCR proceeded for about 6 to 11 cycles. Every cDNA was tagged by a template-switch adaptor with 12 random nucleotides. TCRdb reanalysed the 5' RACE reads using MiXCR and keeps one entry per CDR3 protein. The table has under 950,000 distinct CDR3 sequences, over 20% seen once. The V gene end was trimmed by 5 bases and the J gene end by 7 bases; junction bases not matched to a gene: 9. The CDR3 contains 15 residues. This sample is part of a study of blood T cells in healthy people across ages. The study drew donors from healthy Caucasian individuals in Russia aged 6 to 90. Samples had at least 6.5 million PBMCs isolated from them. General study findings and limits: The study found more naive CD4+ cells and higher diversity in long-lived than aged donors.

Sequenced material: blood. The chain joins TRBV12-3 or TRBV12-4 to TRBJ1-5; 9 bases map to TRBD1. The receptor comes from a man between 70 and 80 years old in good health. The CDR3 sequence is CASSKDRGVEQPQHF. In DNA form, the CDR3 reads TGTGCCAGCAGTAAGGACAGGGGAGTAGAACAGCCCCAGCATTTT.